A selection of T cell receptor beta chains follows, all from one sample in a study of follicular helper T cells after annual influenza vaccination. TCRdb's table, derived via immunoSEQ multiplex PCR, lists solely in-frame clones and lacks some. The repertoire holds approximately 7,400 clones, with approximately 80% as singletons. The source was CXCR5+ CD38- circulating T follicular helper cells from blood, collected 7 days after influenza vaccination. Every receptor here comes from an adult who received the influenza vaccine. Each CDR3 is given with its conserved first and last residue. The order of the fields is clone size, J gene, V gene, D gene, CDR3 DNA, CDR3 protein. D genes are given only for firm matches. A row's size may be missing; if present it is once, few, many or a size class.

.,TRBJ2-7,TRBV27,.,TGTGCCAGCCTTTCCGGACCGGATTCCTACGAGCAGTACTTC,CASLSGPDSYEQYF
.,TRBJ2-2,TRBV25-1,.,TGTGCCAGCAGTGAGGGGGGAAGGGGAGCCGGGGAGCTGTTTTTT,CASSEGGRGAGELFF
.,TRBJ1-1,TRBV28,.,TGTGCCAGCAGTTCCCACGCGGGGCTGAACACTGAAGCTTTCTTT,CASSSHAGLNTEAFF
.,TRBJ2-7,TRBV9,.,TGTGCCAGCAGCGCCGGTGGGTCCTACGAGCAGTACTTC,CASSAGGSYEQYF
.,TRBJ1-2,TRBV5-1,.,TGCGCCAGCAGCTTGGACGCACCTAACTATGGCTACACCTTC,CASSLDAPNYGYTF
.,TRBJ2-5,TRBV18,.,TGTGCCAGCTCACGGGGGAATCAAGAGACCCAGTACTTC,CASSRGNQETQYF
.,TRBJ1-1,TRBV28,.,TGTGCCAGCAGGTGGGCAGGGGTGAACACTGAAGCTTTCTTT,CASRWAGVNTEAFF
.,TRBJ1-1,TRBV27,.,TGTGCCAGCAGTCAACCGACGGGTTCGCTCGGCACTGAAGCTTTCTTT,CASSQPTGSLGTEAFF
.,TRBJ2-1,TRBV10-3,TRBD2,TGTGCCACCTGGGCTAGCGGGAGTTACAATGAGCAGTTCTTC,CATWASGSYNEQFF
.,TRBJ2-5,TRBV25-1,TRBD2,TGTGCCAGCAGTCGATTCATAGCGGGAGGGCAAGAGACCCAGTACTTC,CASSRFIAGGQETQYF
.,TRBJ1-3,TRBV18,.,TGTGCCAGCTCACCGGGCGCTGGAAACACCATATATTTT,CASSPGAGNTIYF
.,TRBJ2-3,TRBV5-1,TRBD2,TGCGCCAGCAGCTCGGGGACTAGCGGGAGGGCCGGGACAGATACGCAGTATTTT,CASSSGTSGRAGTDTQYF
.,TRBJ2-7,TRBV6-5,.,TGTGCCAGCAGTTTCGGATACGAGCAGTACTTC,CASSFGYEQYF
.,TRBJ2-3,TRBV6-6,TRBD2,TGTGCCAGCAGCCTCGATAGCGGGAGTGGTACAGATACGCAGTATTTT,CASSLDSGSGTDTQYF
.,TRBJ2-1,TRBV29-1,TRBD1,TGCAGCGCCGACAGGGCTCGGGAGCAGTTCTTC,CSADRAREQFF
.,TRBJ1-1,TRBV18,TRBD1,TGTGCCAGCTCACCAAACAGGGGGCGAGGGAACACTGAAGCTTTCTTT,CASSPNRGRGNTEAFF
once,TRBJ2-5,TRBV9,.,TGTGCCAGCAGCGTAGATGTGGGAGAGACCCAGTACTTC,CASSVDVGETQYF
.,TRBJ2-5,TRBV7-2,TRBD2,TGTGCCAGCAGACTAGCGGGAGGGCCGGGAGAGACCCAGTACTTC,CASRLAGGPGETQYF